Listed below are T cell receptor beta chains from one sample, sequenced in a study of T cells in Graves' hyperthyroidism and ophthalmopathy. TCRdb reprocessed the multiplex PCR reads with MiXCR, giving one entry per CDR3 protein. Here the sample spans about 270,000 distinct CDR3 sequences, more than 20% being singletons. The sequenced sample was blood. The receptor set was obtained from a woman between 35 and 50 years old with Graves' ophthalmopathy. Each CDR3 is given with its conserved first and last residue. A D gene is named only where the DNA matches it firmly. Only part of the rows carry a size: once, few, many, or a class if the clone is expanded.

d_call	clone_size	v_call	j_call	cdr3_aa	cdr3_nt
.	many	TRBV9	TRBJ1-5	CASTPGPFNQPQHF	TGTGCCAGCACCCCCGGGCCTTTCAATCAGCCCCAGCATTTT
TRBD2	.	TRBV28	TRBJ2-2	CASNRSGSYTGELFF	TGTGCCAGCAACCGTAGCGGGAGTTACACCGGGGAGCTGTTTTTT
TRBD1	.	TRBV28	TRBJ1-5	CASSHDRARDSNQPQHF	TGTGCCAGCAGTCACGACAGGGCGAGGGATAGCAATCAGCCCCAGCATTTT
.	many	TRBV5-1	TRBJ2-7	CASSLGDTSSYEQYF	TGCGCCAGCAGCTTGGGGGACACCTCCTCCTACGAGCAGTACTTC
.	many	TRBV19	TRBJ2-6	CASSPRSSRSGANVLTF	TGTGCCAGTAGTCCTCGATCCAGCCGCTCTGGGGCCAACGTCCTGACTTTC
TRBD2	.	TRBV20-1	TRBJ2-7	CSAREGTSGRYEQYF	TGCAGTGCTAGAGAAGGGACTAGCGGGAGGTACGAGCAGTACTTC
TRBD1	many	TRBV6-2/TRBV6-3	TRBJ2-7	CASKTRDRNYEQYF	TGTGCCAGCAAAACCCGGGACAGAAACTACGAGCAGTACTTC
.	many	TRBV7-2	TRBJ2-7	CASSLNSGNYEQYF	TGTGCCAGCAGCTTGAACTCGGGTAATTACGAGCAGTACTTC
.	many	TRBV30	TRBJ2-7	CAWNTGGYEQYF	TGTGCCTGGAATACCGGCGGCTACGAGCAGTACTTC
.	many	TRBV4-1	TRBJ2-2	CASSQVGWVTNTGELFF	TGCGCCAGCAGCCAAGTGGGGTGGGTAACGAACACCGGGGAGCTGTTTTTT
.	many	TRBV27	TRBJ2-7	CAGSPAGKTYEQYF	TGTGCCGGCAGCCCCGCAGGGAAGACCTACGAGCAGTACTTC
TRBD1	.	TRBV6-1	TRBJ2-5	CASSPYLRTGGGETQYF	TGTGCCAGCAGCCCCTATCTTCGGACAGGGGGCGGAGAGACCCAGTACTTC
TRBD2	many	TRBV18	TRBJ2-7	CASSPRKAGGGNEQYF	TGTGCCAGCTCACCAAGAAAGGCGGGAGGCGGGAACGAGCAGTACTTC
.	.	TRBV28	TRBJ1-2	CASRGSGETTNYGYTF	TGTGCCAGCAGGGGGTCGGGCGAAACCACTAACTATGGCTACACCTTC
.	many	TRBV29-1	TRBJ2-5	CSVKGQTLRETQYF	TGCAGCGTTAAAGGACAGACCCTCCGGGAGACCCAGTACTTC
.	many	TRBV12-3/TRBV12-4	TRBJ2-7	CASKEQGFYEQYF	TGTGCCAGCAAAGAACAGGGCTTCTACGAGCAGTACTTC
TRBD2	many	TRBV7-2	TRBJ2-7	CASSARLAGGYEQYF	TGTGCCAGCAGCGCAAGACTAGCGGGAGGGTACGAGCAGTACTTC
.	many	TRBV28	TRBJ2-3	CASSPGANTQYF	TGTGCCAGCAGCCCCGGTGCAAATACGCAGTATTTT
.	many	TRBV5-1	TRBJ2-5	CASSRATDQETQYF	TGCGCCAGCAGCCGGGCCACGGACCAAGAGACCCAGTACTTC
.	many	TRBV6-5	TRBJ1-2	CASSFPRRLSYGYTF	TGTGCCAGCAGTTTCCCTCGCAGACTATCATATGGCTACACCTTC
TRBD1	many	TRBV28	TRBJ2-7	CASTLGQGVRYEQYF	TGTGCCAGCACCCTAGGGCAGGGGGTGAGGTACGAGCAGTACTTC
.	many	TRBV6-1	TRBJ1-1	CASSHFGGAMRSTEAFF	TGTGCCAGCAGCCACTTCGGGGGCGCGATGAGGAGCACTGAAGCTTTCTTT
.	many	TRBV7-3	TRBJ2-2	CASSFGAGELFF	TGTGCCAGCAGCTTCGGGGCCGGGGAGCTGTTTTTT
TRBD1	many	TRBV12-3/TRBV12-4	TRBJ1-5	CASSTGTGNSNQPQHF	TGTGCCAGCAGTACCGGGACAGGGAATAGCAATCAGCCCCAGCATTTT
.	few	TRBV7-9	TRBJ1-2	CASSPRLGGYTF	TGTGCCAGCAGCCCAAGACTTGGTGGCTACACCTTC
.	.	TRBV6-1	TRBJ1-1	CASVPAGNTEAFF	TGTGCCAGCGTACCCGCCGGGAACACTGAAGCTTTCTTT
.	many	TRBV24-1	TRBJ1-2	CATSDPADRSYGYTF	TGTGCCACCAGTGATCCCGCCGACAGGAGCTATGGCTACACCTTC
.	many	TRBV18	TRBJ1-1	CASSPQGGDTEAFF	TGTGCCAGCTCACCACAGGGTGGGGACACTGAAGCTTTCTTT
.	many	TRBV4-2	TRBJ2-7	CASSQGYSGLGSYEQYF	TGTGCCAGCAGCCAAGGGTATTCTGGACTCGGGTCCTACGAGCAGTACTTC
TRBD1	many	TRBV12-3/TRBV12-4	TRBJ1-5	CASSSFWGQGMGGNQPQHF	TGTGCCAGCAGTTCTTTTTGGGGACAGGGCATGGGTGGCAATCAGCCCCAGCATTTT
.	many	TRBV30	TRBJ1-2	CARRSWGYGYTF	TGTGCCCGGAGATCGTGGGGGTATGGCTACACCTTC
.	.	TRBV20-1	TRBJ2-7	CSALTAFQSYEQYF	TGCAGTGCTCTTACAGCCTTCCAATCGTACGAGCAGTACTTC
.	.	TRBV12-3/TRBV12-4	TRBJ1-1	CASTIRESNTEAFF	TGTGCCAGCACCATACGAGAGAGTAACACTGAAGCTTTCTTT
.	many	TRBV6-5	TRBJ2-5	CAESRFGPQETQYF	TGTGCCGAGTCGAGGTTTGGTCCCCAAGAGACCCAGTACTTC
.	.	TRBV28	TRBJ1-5	CASSALQPQHF	TGTGCCAGCAGTGCCCTTCAGCCCCAGCATTTT
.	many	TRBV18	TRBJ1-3	CASSQYRDSGNTIYF	TGTGCCAGCTCGCAGTACAGGGATTCGGGAAACACCATATATTTT
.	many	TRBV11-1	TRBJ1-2	CASTPKGSGGEYGYTF	TGTGCCAGCACCCCCAAGGGGTCGGGGGGCGAGTATGGCTACACCTTC
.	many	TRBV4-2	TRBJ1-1	CASSQDWGAPNTEAFF	TGTGCCAGCAGCCAAGATTGGGGGGCGCCGAACACTGAAGCTTTCTTT
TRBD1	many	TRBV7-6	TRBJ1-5	CASSLTGGDSPQHF	TGTGCCAGCAGCCTGACAGGGGGCGATTCGCCCCAGCATTTT
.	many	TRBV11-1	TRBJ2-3	CASSHGTDTQYF	TGTGCCAGCAGCCACGGGACAGATACGCAGTATTTT
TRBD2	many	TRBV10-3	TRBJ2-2	CAISGLAGGNTGELFF	TGTGCCATCAGTGGACTAGCGGGCGGTAACACCGGGGAGCTGTTTTTT
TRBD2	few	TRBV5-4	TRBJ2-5	CASSFGLAGVRETQYF	TGTGCCAGCAGCTTCGGGCTAGCGGGAGTTAGAGAGACCCAGTACTTC
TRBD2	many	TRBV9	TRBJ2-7	CASSVYGTSGYEQYF	TGTGCCAGCAGCGTATATGGGACTAGCGGCTACGAGCAGTACTTC
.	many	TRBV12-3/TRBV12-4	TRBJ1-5	CASSLKAGQPQHF	TGTGCCAGCAGTTTAAAGGCGGGCCAGCCCCAGCATTTT
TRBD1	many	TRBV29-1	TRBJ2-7	CSVQPDRWGPYEQYF	TGCAGCGTCCAACCGGACAGGTGGGGTCCCTACGAGCAGTACTTC
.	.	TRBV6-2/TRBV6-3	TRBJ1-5	CASSYYPSGWREGNQPQHF	TGTGCCAGCAGTTACTACCCTTCGGGGTGGAGGGAGGGCAATCAGCCCCAGCATTTT
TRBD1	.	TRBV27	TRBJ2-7	CASSPPRDRSYEQYF	TGTGCCAGCAGCCCTCCCCGGGACAGGTCCTACGAGCAGTACTTC
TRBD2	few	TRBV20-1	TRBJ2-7	CSAPSGYSSYEQYF	TGCAGTGCTCCTAGCGGGTATAGCTCCTACGAGCAGTACTTC
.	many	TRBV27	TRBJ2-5	CASSLLRDIQETQYF	TGTGCCAGCAGTTTATTAAGAGACATCCAAGAGACCCAGTACTTC
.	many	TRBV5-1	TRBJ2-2	CASSFLQTMARVELFF	TGCGCCAGCAGCTTCCTACAGACTATGGCGCGCGTGGAGCTGTTTTTT
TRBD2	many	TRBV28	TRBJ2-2	CASSFPTTSGGNTGELFF	TGTGCCAGCAGTTTTCCCACGACTAGCGGGGGGAACACCGGGGAGCTGTTTTTT
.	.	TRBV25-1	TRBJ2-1	CASSELRDNEQFF	TGTGCCAGCAGTGAATTAAGGGACAATGAGCAGTTCTTC
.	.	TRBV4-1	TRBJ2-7	CASSQVPGAIVEQYF	TGCGCCAGCAGCCAAGTCCCGGGGGCGATCGTTGAGCAGTACTTC
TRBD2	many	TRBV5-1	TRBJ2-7	CASSLGTSGGPNEQYF	TGCGCCAGCAGCTTGGGGACTAGCGGGGGGCCGAACGAGCAGTACTTC